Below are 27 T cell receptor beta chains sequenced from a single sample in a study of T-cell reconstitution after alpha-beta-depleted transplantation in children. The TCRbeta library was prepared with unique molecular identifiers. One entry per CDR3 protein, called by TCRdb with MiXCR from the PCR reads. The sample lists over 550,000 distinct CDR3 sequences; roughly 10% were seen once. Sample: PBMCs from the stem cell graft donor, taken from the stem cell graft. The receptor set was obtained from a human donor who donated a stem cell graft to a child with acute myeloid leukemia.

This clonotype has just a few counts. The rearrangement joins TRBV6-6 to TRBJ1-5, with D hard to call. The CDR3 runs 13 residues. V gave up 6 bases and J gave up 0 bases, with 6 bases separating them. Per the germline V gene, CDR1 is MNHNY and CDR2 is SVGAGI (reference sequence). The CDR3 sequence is CASRTNSNQPQHF. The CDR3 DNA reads TGTGCCAGCAGGACAAATAGCAATCAGCCCCAGCATTTT.

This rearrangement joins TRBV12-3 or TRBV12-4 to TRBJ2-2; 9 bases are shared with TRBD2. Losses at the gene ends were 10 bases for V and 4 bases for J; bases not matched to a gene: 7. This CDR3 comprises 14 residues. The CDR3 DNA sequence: TGTGCCATCCGTAGCGGGAGTCTCACCGGGGAGCTGTTTTTT. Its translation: CAIRSGSLTGELFF.

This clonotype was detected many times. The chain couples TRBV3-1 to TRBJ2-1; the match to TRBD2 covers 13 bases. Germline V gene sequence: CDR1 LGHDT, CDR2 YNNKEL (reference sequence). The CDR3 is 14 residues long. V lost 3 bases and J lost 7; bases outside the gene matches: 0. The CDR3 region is CASSQGLAGNEQFF. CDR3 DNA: TGTGCCAGCAGCCAGGGACTAGCGGGAAATGAGCAGTTCTTC.

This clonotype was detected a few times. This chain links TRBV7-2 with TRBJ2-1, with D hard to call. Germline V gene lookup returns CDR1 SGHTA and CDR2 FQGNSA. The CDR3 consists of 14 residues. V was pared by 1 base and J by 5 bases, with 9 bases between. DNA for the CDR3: TGTGCCAGCAGCTTAGGAGGCGAACACAATGAGCAGTTCTTC. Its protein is CASSLGGEHNEQFF.

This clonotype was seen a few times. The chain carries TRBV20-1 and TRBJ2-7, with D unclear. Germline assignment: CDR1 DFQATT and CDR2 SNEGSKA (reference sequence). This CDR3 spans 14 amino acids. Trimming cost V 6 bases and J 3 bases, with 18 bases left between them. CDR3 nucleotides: TGCAGTGCCCCAAAGGCCAATCCCCACTACGAGCAGTACTTC. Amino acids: CSAPKANPHYEQYF.

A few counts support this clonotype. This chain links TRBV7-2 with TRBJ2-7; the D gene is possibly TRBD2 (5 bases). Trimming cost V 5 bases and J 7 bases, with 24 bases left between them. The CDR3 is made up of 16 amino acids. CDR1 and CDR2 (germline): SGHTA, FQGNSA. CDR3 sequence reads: CASSRGTIVTGGEQYF. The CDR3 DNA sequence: TGTGCCAGCAGCCGGGGAACTATAGTAACGGGTGGGGAGCAGTACTTC.

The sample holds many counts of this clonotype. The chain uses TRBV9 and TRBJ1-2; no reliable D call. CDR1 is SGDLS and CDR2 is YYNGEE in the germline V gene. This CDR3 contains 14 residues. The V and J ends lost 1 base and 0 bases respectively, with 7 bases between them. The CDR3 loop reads CASSVSPANYGYTF. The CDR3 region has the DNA TGTGCCAGCAGCGTAAGCCCAGCTAACTATGGCTACACCTTC.

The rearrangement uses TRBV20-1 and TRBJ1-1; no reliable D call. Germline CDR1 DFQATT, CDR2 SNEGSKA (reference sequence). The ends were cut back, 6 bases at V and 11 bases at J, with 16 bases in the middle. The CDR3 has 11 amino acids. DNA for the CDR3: TGCAGTGCCTGGACCTCCGGGAACGCTTTCTTT. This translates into CSAWTSGNAFF.

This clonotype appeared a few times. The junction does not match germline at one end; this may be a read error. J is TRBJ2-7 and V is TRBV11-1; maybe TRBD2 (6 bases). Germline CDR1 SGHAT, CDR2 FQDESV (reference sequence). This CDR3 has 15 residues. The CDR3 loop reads CASSPTRDFSSGSRF. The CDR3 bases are TGTGCCAGCAGCCCCACGAGGGACTTTTCCTCGGGCAGTCGGTTC. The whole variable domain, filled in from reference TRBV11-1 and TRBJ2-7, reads EAEVAQSPRYKITEKSQAVAFWCDPISGHATLYWYRQILGQGPELLVQFQDESVVDDSQLPKDRFSAERLKGVDSTLKIQPAELGDSAMYLCASSPTRDFSSGSRFGPGTRLTVT.

The CDR3 nucleotides read TGTGCCAGCAGTTACGGTAGCTTGGGCAGGGCGACCTATGGCTACACCTTC. Protein: CASSYGSLGRATYGYTF. This chain links TRBV6-5 with TRBJ1-2; D perhaps matches TRBD1 (5 bases). V lost 2 bases, J lost 4 bases, and 20 bases lay in between. The CDR3 totals 17 residues. Germline loops: CDR1 MNHEY, CDR2 SVGAGI.

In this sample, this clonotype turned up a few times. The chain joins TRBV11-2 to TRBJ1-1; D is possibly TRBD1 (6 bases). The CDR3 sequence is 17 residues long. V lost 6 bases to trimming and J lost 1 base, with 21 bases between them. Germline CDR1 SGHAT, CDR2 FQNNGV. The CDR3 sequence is CASSSPFNRDRNTEAFF. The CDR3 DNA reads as TGTGCCAGCAGTTCCCCCTTTAACAGGGACCGGAACACTGAAGCTTTCTTT.

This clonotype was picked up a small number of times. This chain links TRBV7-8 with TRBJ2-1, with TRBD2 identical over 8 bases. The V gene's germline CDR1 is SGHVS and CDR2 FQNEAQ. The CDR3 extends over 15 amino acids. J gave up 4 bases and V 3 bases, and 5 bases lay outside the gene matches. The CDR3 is CASSLREALYNEQFF. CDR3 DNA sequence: TGTGCCAGCAGCTTGCGGGAGGCCCTATACAATGAGCAGTTCTTC. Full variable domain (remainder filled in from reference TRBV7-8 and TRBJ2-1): GAGVSQSPRYKVAKRGQDVALRCDPISGHVSLFWYQQALGQGPEFLTYFQNEAQLDKSGLPSDRFFAERPEGSVSTLKIQRTQQEDSAVYLCASSLREALYNEQFFGPGTRLTVL.

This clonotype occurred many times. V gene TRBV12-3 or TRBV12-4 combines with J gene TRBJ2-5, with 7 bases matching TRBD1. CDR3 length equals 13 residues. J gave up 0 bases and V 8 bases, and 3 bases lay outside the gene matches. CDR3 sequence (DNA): TGTGCCAGCGGGGGACAGAACCAAGAGACCCAGTACTTC. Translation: CASGGQNQETQYF.

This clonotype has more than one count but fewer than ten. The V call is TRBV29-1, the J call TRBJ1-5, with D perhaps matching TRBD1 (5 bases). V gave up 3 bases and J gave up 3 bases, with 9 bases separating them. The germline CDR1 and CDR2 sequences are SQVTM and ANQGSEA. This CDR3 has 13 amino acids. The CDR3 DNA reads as TGCAGCGTTGACCAGGGCCCCAATCAGCCCCAGCATTTT. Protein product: CSVDQGPNQPQHF.

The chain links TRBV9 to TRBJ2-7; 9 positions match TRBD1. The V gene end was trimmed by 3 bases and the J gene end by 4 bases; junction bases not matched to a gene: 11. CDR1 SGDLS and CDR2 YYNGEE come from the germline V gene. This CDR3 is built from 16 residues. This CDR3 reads CASSAAGTGFIYEQYF. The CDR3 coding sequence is TGTGCCAGCAGCGCAGCCGGGACAGGGTTTATTTACGAGCAGTACTTC. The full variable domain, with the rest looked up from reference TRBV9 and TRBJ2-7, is DSGVTQTPKHLITATGQRVTLRCSPRSGDLSVYWYQQSLDQGLQFLIQYYNGEERAKGNILERFSAQQFPDLHSELNLSSLELGDSALYFCASSAAGTGFIYEQYFGPGTRLTVT.

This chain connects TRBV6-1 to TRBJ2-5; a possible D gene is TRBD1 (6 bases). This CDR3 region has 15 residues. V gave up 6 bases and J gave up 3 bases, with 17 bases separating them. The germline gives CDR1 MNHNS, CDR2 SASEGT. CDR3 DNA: TGTGCCAGCAGCCTCGACAGGTTCGCTGAAGAGACCCAGTACTTC. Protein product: CASSLDRFAEETQYF.

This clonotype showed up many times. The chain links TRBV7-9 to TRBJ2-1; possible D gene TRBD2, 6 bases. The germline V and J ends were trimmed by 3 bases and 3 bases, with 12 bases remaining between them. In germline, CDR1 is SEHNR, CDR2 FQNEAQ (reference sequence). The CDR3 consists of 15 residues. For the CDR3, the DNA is TGTGCCAGCAGCTTCGGGAGCTCCCACTACAATGAGCAGTTCTTC. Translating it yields CASSFGSSHYNEQFF.

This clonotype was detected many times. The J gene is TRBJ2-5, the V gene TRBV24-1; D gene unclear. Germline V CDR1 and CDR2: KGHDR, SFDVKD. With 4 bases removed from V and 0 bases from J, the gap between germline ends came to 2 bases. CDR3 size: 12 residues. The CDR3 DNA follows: TGTGCCACCAGTGACCACCAAGAGACCCAGTACTTC. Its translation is CATSDHQETQYF.

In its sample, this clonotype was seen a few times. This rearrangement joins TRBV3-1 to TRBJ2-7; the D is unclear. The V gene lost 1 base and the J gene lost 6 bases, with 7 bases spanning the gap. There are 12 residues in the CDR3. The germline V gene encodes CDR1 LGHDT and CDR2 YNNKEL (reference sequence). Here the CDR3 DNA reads TGTGCCAGCAGCCAAGTTCAAGCCGAGCAGTACTTC. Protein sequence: CASSQVQAEQYF.

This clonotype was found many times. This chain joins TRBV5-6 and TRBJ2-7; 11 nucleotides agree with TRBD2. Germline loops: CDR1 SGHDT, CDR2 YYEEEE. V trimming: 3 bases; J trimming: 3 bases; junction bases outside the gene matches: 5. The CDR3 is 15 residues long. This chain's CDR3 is CASSSRLAGLYEQYF. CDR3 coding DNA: TGTGCCAGCAGCTCTCGACTAGCGGGACTCTACGAGCAGTACTTC.

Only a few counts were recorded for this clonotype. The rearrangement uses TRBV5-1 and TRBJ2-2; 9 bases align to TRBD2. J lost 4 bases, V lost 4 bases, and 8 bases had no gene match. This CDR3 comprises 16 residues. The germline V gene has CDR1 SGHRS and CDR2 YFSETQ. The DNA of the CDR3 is TGCGCCAGCAGCCCACTAGCGGGCATGACCACCGGGGAGCTGTTTTTT. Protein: CASSPLAGMTTGELFF.

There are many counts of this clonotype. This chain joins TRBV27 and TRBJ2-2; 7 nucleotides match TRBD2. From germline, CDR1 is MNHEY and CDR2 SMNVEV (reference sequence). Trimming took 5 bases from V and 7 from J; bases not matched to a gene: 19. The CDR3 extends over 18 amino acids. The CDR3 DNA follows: TGTGCCAGCAGTCCCCTCACGGGAGGCCTCCGCGTTTTCGGGGAGCTGTTTTTT. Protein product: CASSPLTGGLRVFGELFF.

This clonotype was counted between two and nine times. CDR3: CASSGRDSEPSYNEQFF. The CDR3 region has the DNA TGTGCCAGCAGCGGTCGGGACTCAGAACCTTCCTACAATGAGCAGTTCTTC. The rearrangement uses TRBV21-1 and TRBJ2-1; TRBD2, the table's D call, was not compared with the DNA. TRBV21-1 is termed a pseudogene. This CDR3 spans 17 amino acids.

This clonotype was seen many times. The CDR3 sequence: CASSPSTGNSPLHF. DNA for the CDR3: TGTGCCAGCAGCCCGTCGACAGGGAATTCACCCCTCCACTTT. The chain joins TRBV7-6 to TRBJ1-6, with 7 bases identical to TRBD1. The V gene end was trimmed by 5 bases and the J gene end by 7 bases; junction bases not matched to a gene: 5. The germline V gene encodes CDR1 SGHVS and CDR2 FNYEAQ. This CDR3 has 14 amino acids.

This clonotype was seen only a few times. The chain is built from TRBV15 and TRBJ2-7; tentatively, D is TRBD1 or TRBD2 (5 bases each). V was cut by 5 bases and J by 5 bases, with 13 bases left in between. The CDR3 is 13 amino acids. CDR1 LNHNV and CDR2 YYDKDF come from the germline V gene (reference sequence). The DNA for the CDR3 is TGTGCCACCAGCCGCAGGGTGCGGGACGAGCAGTACTTC. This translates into CATSRRVRDEQYF.

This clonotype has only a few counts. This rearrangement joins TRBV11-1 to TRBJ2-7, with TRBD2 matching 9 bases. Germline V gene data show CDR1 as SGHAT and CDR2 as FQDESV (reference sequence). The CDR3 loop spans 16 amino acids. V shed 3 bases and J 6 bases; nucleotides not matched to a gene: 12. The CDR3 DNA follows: TGTGCCAGCAGCTTCCCTGCGGTAGCGGGAGAATCCGAGCAGTACTTC. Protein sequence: CASSFPAVAGESEQYF.

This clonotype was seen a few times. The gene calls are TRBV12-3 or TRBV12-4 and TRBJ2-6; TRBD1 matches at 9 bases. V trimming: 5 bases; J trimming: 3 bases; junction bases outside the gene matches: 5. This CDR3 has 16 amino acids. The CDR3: CASSRDRVSGANVLTF. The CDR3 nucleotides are TGTGCCAGCAGTAGGGACAGGGTGAGTGGGGCCAACGTCCTGACTTTC.